The text below deals with one T cell receptor (beta chain). Mismatch with germline at one junction end may stem from a read error. TRAV- and TRBV-specific primers primed first-strand cDNA, covering alpha and beta chains. Amplification of TCRs used a constant-region primer and V-primer adapter for approximately 18 PCR cycles. Via MiXCR, TCRdb re-called the reads, giving one row per CDR3 protein. Of about 30,000 distinct CDR3 sequences in the sample, about half were seen once. This sample stems from a study of low-dose radiotherapy and immunotherapy resistance in tumors. Study in general: On cycle 1 day 1, patients started four cycles of oral aspirin 300 mg daily.

The CDR3 totals 12 residues. Germline lookup yields CDR1 MDHEN and CDR2 SYDVKM. Regarding time point: after trial treatment. Treatment indicated: LDRT plus nivolumab, ipilimumab, low-dose cyclophosphamide and aspirin (RACIN trial). This TCR came from a male donor with gallbladder cancer. J is TRBJ2-1 and V is TRBV28; D might be TRBD1 or TRBD2, each matching 6 bases. The sequences come from PBMCs, collected after low-dose radiotherapy plus immunotherapy. The CDR3: CASSIFPEGVHF. For the CDR3, the DNA is TGTGCCAGCAGCATTTTCCCGGAGGGGGTGCATTTC.